This TCR beta chain derives from a study of molecular identifiers for immune sequencing clone quantification. Study as a whole: The replicate experiment used RNA from roughly 21,000 or 96,000 naive CD8 cells. This RNA was split into five aliquots, and four of them were sequenced. Overall study findings and caveats: In naive cells, clones above 20 RNA copies held under 1% of molecules, whereas in effector cells they held over 97%. Spiked-in Jurkat TCR RNA corresponding to one cell was reported as detectable against about 1 million naive cells.

A remark on this clonotype: Its specificity is unknown.

TCRdb ran MiXCR on the PCR reads and lists one entry per CDR3 protein. The table includes hundreds of thousands of distinct CDR3 sequences, about a fifth detected once. V dropped 4 bases and J dropped 0; count of bases not matched to a gene: 3. Germline V gene sequence: CDR1 SQVTM, CDR2 ANQGSEA. The CDR3 totals 14 residues. The rearrangement joins TRBV29-1 to TRBJ2-1; 7 nucleotides align to TRBD2. The clonotype originates from a human donor in good health. Some libraries in this study had Jurkat cell RNA spiked in. Sample: naive CD8+ T cells from blood, with Jurkat cell RNA spiked in. Documented subset: FACS-sorted CD8+CD4-CCR7+CD45RA+ naive T cells. CDR3 in amino acids: CSVGRGDSYNEQFF. The CDR3 DNA reads TGCAGCGTTGGCCGGGGGGACTCCTACAATGAGCAGTTCTTC.